This entry lists 17 T cell receptor beta chains sequenced from one sample in a study of T cell responses to AZD1222 COVID-19 vaccine. Repertoires were generated with immunoSEQ multiplex PCR, while TCRdb's copy carries only in-frame clones and drops some. Among around 130,000 clones listed, approximately 90% were seen once. Sample: peripheral blood, taken 28 days after the second AZD1222 dose. All receptors come from an adult who received the AZD1222 COVID-19 vaccine.

The rearrangement uses TRBV28 and TRBJ2-7, with 7 nucleotides matching TRBD2. The CDR3 is 14 amino acids. The germline CDR1 and CDR2 sequences are MDHEN and SYDVKM. Unmatched junction bases numbered 7, after V lost 8 bases and J lost 0 bases. The CDR3 DNA is TGTGCCAGCCCTAGCGGACCACCCTCCTACGAGCAGTACTTC. Residues: CASPSGPPSYEQYF.

The chain carries TRBV19 and TRBJ1-2; unclear D gene. This CDR3 contains 13 residues. The V end was cut by 2 bases, the J end by 8 bases, with 12 bases between. Germline CDR1 reads LNHDA; CDR2 reads SQIVND (reference sequence). CDR3 nucleotide sequence: TGTGCCAGTAGTATAAATTCAGCTGCGGGCTACACCTTC. Protein product: CASSINSAAGYTF.

The chain is built from TRBV9 and TRBJ2-3, with 11 bases identical to TRBD2. The ends lost 2 bases at V and 6 bases at J; junction bases unmatched: 11. The CDR3 is 17 residues long. From germline, CDR1 is SGDLS and CDR2 YYNGEE. This CDR3 reads CASSVPTSGGPPDTQYF. CDR3 nucleotide sequence: TGTGCCAGCAGCGTGCCCACTAGCGGGGGCCCACCGGATACGCAGTATTTT. Together with reference TRBV9 and TRBJ2-3, the CDR3 gives the full variable domain: DSGVTQTPKHLITATGQRVTLRCSPRSGDLSVYWYQQSLDQGLQFLIQYYNGEERAKGNILERFSAQQFPDLHSELNLSSLELGDSALYFCASSVPTSGGPPDTQYFGPGTRLTVL.

This clone was recorded once. The chain uses TRBV5-6 and TRBJ2-7; 9 bases are shared with TRBD1. The CDR3 length is 14 residues. Germline CDR1 is SGHDT and CDR2 is YYEEEE. Unmatched junction bases numbered 5, after V lost 4 bases and J lost 3 bases. CDR3 sequence reads: CASSIRGQGYEQYF. CDR3 coding DNA: TGTGCCAGCAGCATCAGGGGACAGGGCTACGAGCAGTACTTC.

The chain recombines TRBV27 with TRBJ1-2, with D uncertain. Germline CDR1 MNHEY, CDR2 SMNVEV (reference sequence). The CDR3 is made up of 14 amino acids. Trimming pared 5 bases from V and 7 bases from J, leaving 17 bases between. The CDR3, as DNA: TGTGCCAGCAGTCCTTGGTCGGGCTCTGGTGGCTACACCTTC. Translation: CASSPWSGSGGYTF.

The chain carries TRBV3-1 (or the pseudogene TRBV3-2) and TRBJ2-3, with 12 bases identical to TRBD2. Trimming removed 5 bases from V and 6 bases from J; junction bases left unmatched: 9. Looked up from germline, CDR1 is LGHDT and CDR2 is YNNKEL (reference sequence). This CDR3 region has 16 residues. The CDR3 sequence: CASSATGLAGRDTQYF. The CDR3 nucleotides read TGTGCCAGCAGCGCGACCGGACTAGCGGGGAGGGATACGCAGTATTTT.

The CDR3 loop reads CASSFRSTNSPLHF. The CDR3 nucleotides read TGTGCCAGCAGCTTCAGATCGACTAATTCACCCCTCCACTTT. The chain is built from TRBV7-6 and TRBJ1-6; D uncertain. CDR3 length equals 14 residues. Between the trimmed V and J ends, which lost 3 bases and 6 bases, there was a span of 9 bases. Germline CDR1 reads SGHVS; CDR2 reads FNYEAQ. Full variable domain (missing parts from reference TRBV7-6 and TRBJ1-6): GAGVSQSPRYKVTKRGQDVALRCDPISGHVSLYWYRQALGQGPEFLTYFNYEAQQDKSGLPNDRFSAERPEGSISTLTIQRTEQRDSAMYRCASSFRSTNSPLHFGNGTRLTVT.

The CDR3 loop is CASSLLRGGSGELFF. The CDR3, as DNA: TGTGCCAGCAGCTTATTACGGGGCGGTTCCGGGGAGCTGTTTTTT. J is TRBJ2-2 and V is TRBV7-2, with D perhaps TRBD1 or TRBD2 (5 bases each). V gave up 2 bases and J gave up 6 bases, with 13 bases separating them. This CDR3 has 15 residues. Germline loops: CDR1 SGHTA, CDR2 FQGNSA.

The CDR3 bases are TGTGCCTGGCGTTTATCCGGGACAGGGTCAAGTCGGGCTTTCTTT. It codes for CAWRLSGTGSSRAFF. The rearrangement joins TRBV30 to TRBJ1-1; the match to TRBD1 covers 9 bases. The junction had 18 bases not matched to a gene; V was cut back by 5 bases and J by 11 bases. CDR1 is GTSNPN, CDR2 SVGIG, per germline (reference sequence). CDR3 length equals 15 residues.

The V and J genes are TRBV24-1 and TRBJ1-1; D is unresolved. Germline CDR1 reads KGHDR; CDR2 reads SFDVKD. The CDR3 has 14 residues. Trimming removed 7 bases at V and 9 bases at J, with 20 bases between. CDR3 loop: CATRGTDDFTKAFF. CDR3 nucleotides: TGTGCCACCAGGGGAACTGATGACTTTACTAAAGCTTTCTTT.

The chain carries TRBV2 and TRBJ2-5, with D possibly being TRBD2 (6 bases). The germline CDR1 and CDR2 sequences are SNHLY and FYNNEI. The CDR3 is 16 residues long. V was clipped by 6 bases and J by 2 bases, with 19 bases between them. The CDR3 DNA sequence: TGTGCCAGCAGATGGGATGTGGTAGGGAGGCAAGAGACCCAGTACTTC. This gives the protein CASRWDVVGRQETQYF.

The CDR3 DNA follows: TGTGCCAGCAGTGATTGGCCCTTAAACACTGAAGCTTTCTTT. This gives the protein CASSDWPLNTEAFF. The V and J genes are TRBV6-1 and TRBJ1-1; no reliable D call. Trimming took off 3 bases at V and 2 bases at J, with 10 bases between the two ends. This CDR3 is 14 amino acids long. CDR1 MNHNS and CDR2 SASEGT come from the germline V gene.

In nucleotides, the CDR3 is TGTGCCAGCAGACCTCAGGGGGCCCAAAGCTCCTACAATGAGCAGTTCTTC. It encodes CASRPQGAQSSYNEQFF. The chain carries TRBV3-1 (or the pseudogene TRBV3-2) and TRBJ2-1; 8 bases fit TRBD1. Germline assignment: CDR1 LGHDT and CDR2 YNNKEL (reference sequence). After removal of 6 bases from V and 0 bases from J, the junction contained 10 bases not matched to a gene. This CDR3 has 17 residues.

This chain joins TRBV2 and TRBJ2-5; D is undetermined. Trimming cost V 4 bases and J 1 base, with 16 bases left between them. This CDR3 contains 16 residues. Germline CDR1 and CDR2: SNHLY and FYNNEI. Written as DNA, the CDR3 is TGTGCCAGCAGTGGAGGCCGGCGTTCCCCCCAAGAGACCCAGTACTTC. Its protein is CASSGGRRSPQETQYF.

V and J are TRBV5-6 and TRBJ1-6; D might be TRBD1 (5 bases). This CDR3 region has 15 residues. The germline gives CDR1 SGHDT, CDR2 YYEEEE. Trimming took 1 base from V and 6 from J, leaving 11 bases between them. CDR3 DNA sequence: TGTGCCAGCAGCTTGTACAGGCCATCTAATTCACCCCTCCACTTT. This translates into CASSLYRPSNSPLHF.

This chain links TRBV29-1 with TRBJ1-5, with D tentatively TRBD1 (5 bases). The CDR3 loop spans 13 amino acids. Trimming stripped 5 bases from V and 0 bases from J, with 8 bases between. The germline gives CDR1 SQVTM, CDR2 ANQGSEA. Here the CDR3 DNA reads TGCAGCGTTCGGACAAGTAGCAATCAGCCCCAGCATTTT. This sequence encodes CSVRTSSNQPQHF.

V usage is TRBV27 and J usage is TRBJ1-2, with D unclear. The CDR3 has 13 amino acids. V was pared by 3 bases and J by 1 base, with 6 bases between. Germline CDR1 MNHEY, CDR2 SMNVEV (reference sequence). Here the CDR3 reads CASSFGSNYGYTF. The CDR3 DNA sequence: TGTGCCAGCAGTTTTGGAAGTAACTATGGCTACACCTTC.